These 29 T cell receptor beta chains originate from one sample sequenced in a study of beta chain features in type 1 diabetes. The study reverse transcribed the entire isolated RNA, so it sequenced expressed TCRB transcripts. Sequencing was performed with immunoSEQ multiplex PCR; in TCRdb, only in-frame clones are kept and a portion is missing. The sample lists 500,000 to 700,000 clones, roughly a sixth occurring once. Material: naive CD4+ T cells from blood. The receptors originated from a man in his late teens or twenties in good health.

The chain couples TRBV6-1 to TRBJ2-6; D gene unclear. Germline V CDR1 and CDR2: MNHNS, SASEGT. The germline V and J ends were trimmed by 1 base and 0 bases, with 4 bases remaining between them. CDR3 length equals 15 residues. The CDR3 DNA is TGTGCCAGCAGTGAAGGGCGCTCTGGGGCCAACGTCCTGACTTTC. This encodes CASSEGRSGANVLTF.

CDR3 in amino acids: CASSQVQIMYQETQYF. The CDR3 DNA reads as TGCGCCAGCAGCCAAGTGCAGATAATGTACCAAGAGACCCAGTACTTC. The rearrangement links TRBV4-1 to TRBJ2-5; D gene uncertain. V lost 1 base to trimming and J lost 0 bases, with 12 bases between them. Germline V gene data show CDR1 as MGHRA and CDR2 as YSYEKL. This CDR3 spans 16 amino acids.

This clone was counted only a few times. J is TRBJ2-1 and V is TRBV14; 9 bases fit TRBD1. The CDR3 extends over 19 amino acids. Trimming removed 4 bases from V and 3 bases from J; junction bases left unmatched: 16. In germline, CDR1 is SGHDN, CDR2 FVKESK. This chain's CDR3 is CASSPRDRVLSGGYNEQFF. Here the CDR3 DNA reads TGTGCCAGCAGCCCCCGGGACAGGGTTTTATCGGGAGGCTACAATGAGCAGTTCTTC.

With regard to this clone: A read error may produce the germline difference seen at one junction end. The chain employs TRBV28 and TRBJ1-5; TRBD1 might be the D (5 bases). CDR3 length: 16 residues. Germline V gene lookup returns CDR1 MDHEN and CDR2 SYDVKM. CDR3 protein: CTSSLGGQGWNQPQHF. In DNA, the CDR3 is TGTACCAGCAGCTTGGGGGGTCAGGGCTGGAATCAGCCCCAGCATTTT.

This clone was detected a few times. The gene calls are TRBV7-2 and TRBJ2-7; D unclear. From germline, CDR1 is SGHTA and CDR2 FQGNSA. The CDR3 contains 14 residues. The V gene lost 1 base and the J gene lost 3 bases, with 10 bases spanning the gap. The CDR3 is CASSLGRTRYEQYF. The CDR3, as DNA: TGTGCCAGCAGCTTAGGCAGGACCCGCTACGAGCAGTACTTC.

The chain is built from TRBV7-2 and TRBJ2-1; 9 nucleotides agree with TRBD2. The length of the CDR3 is 18 residues. CDR1 is SGHTA and CDR2 is FQGNSA in the germline V gene. Trimming at V came to 3 bases and at J to 0 bases, leaving 9 bases not matched to a gene. CDR3 protein: CASSLGLLAGSSYNEQFF. The CDR3 nucleotides are TGTGCCAGCAGCTTGGGGCTCCTAGCGGGAAGCTCCTACAATGAGCAGTTCTTC. Supplemented by reference TRBV7-2 and TRBJ2-1, the full variable domain reads GAGVSQSPSNKVTEKGKDVELRCDPISGHTALYWYRQSLGQGLEFLIYFQGNSAPDKSGLPSDRFSAERTGGSVSTLTIQRTQQEDSAVYLCASSLGLLAGSSYNEQFFGPGTRLTVL.

This rearrangement joins TRBV7-9 to TRBJ2-3, with 14 nucleotides matching TRBD2. Germline V gives CDR1 SEHNR, CDR2 FQNEAQ (reference sequence). Trimming removed 5 bases from V and 2 bases from J; junction bases left unmatched: 6. The CDR3 extends over 17 amino acids. The CDR3 loop reads CASSRGLAGALTDTQYF. The CDR3 nucleotides are TGTGCCAGCAGCCGGGGACTAGCGGGGGCCCTCACAGATACGCAGTATTTT. Filled out from reference TRBV7-9 and TRBJ2-3, the complete variable domain reads DTGVSQNPRHKITKRGQNVTFRCDPISEHNRLYWYRQTLGQGPEFLTYFQNEAQLEKSRLLSDRFSAERPKGSFSTLEIQRTEQGDSAMYLCASSRGLAGALTDTQYFGPGTRLTVL.

This CDR3 is CASWALVTNEKLFF. The CDR3 DNA follows: TGTGCCAGCTGGGCATTGGTAACTAATGAAAAACTGTTTTTT. The chain is built from TRBV2 and TRBJ1-4, with D hard to call. Trimming took off 8 bases at V and 1 base at J, with 11 bases between the two ends. The CDR3 length is 14 residues. Germline V CDR1 and CDR2: SNHLY, FYNNEI.

This clone was counted only a few times. The chain employs TRBV7-9 and TRBJ2-1; 10 nucleotides line up with TRBD2. The V and J ends lost 8 bases and 5 bases, in that order; junction bases with no gene match: 9. The CDR3 is 15 residues long. CDR1 and CDR2 (germline): SEHNR, FQNEAQ (reference sequence). The CDR3 loop reads CASVRSLAGDNEQFF. For the CDR3, the DNA is TGTGCCAGCGTCCGGAGTCTAGCGGGAGACAATGAGCAGTTCTTC.

In this sample, this clone turned up a few times. CDR3: CASSFGSGDYNEQFF. CDR3 nucleotide sequence: TGTGCCAGCAGCTTCGGGTCGGGAGACTACAATGAGCAGTTCTTC. The rearrangement links TRBV7-9 to TRBJ2-1, with D tentatively TRBD2 (6 bases). Germline V lookup: CDR1 SEHNR, CDR2 FQNEAQ (reference sequence). The CDR3 is 15 residues long. Deletions cut 3 bases from V and 3 bases from J, with 12 bases between.

The rearrangement links TRBV7-9 to TRBJ1-5; TRBD1 might be the D (5 bases). The germline CDR1 and CDR2 sequences are SEHNR and FQNEAQ (reference sequence). CDR3 size: 16 residues. V dropped 1 base and J dropped 2 bases, with 12 bases sitting between them. CDR3 DNA: TGTGCCAGCAGCTTAGAGGAGGGGATGGGCAATCAGCCCCAGCATTTT. Encoded protein: CASSLEEGMGNQPQHF.

This clone occurred a few times. The chain employs TRBV2 and TRBJ2-4, with 11 nucleotides matching TRBD2. CDR3 size: 12 residues. V dropped 6 bases and J dropped 14; count of bases not matched to a gene: 6. CDR1 is SNHLY and CDR2 is FYNNEI in the germline V gene. In nucleotides, the CDR3 is TGTGCCAGCAGACTAGCGGGGGCTGGGGAGTACTTC. This codes for CASRLAGAGEYF.

This clone was seen a handful of times. The chain uses TRBV19 and TRBJ2-2; 9 nucleotides match TRBD1. Germline V gene data show CDR1 as LNHDA and CDR2 as SQIVND (reference sequence). Losses at the gene ends were 6 bases for V and 4 bases for J; bases not matched to a gene: 9. The CDR3 sequence is 16 residues long. DNA of the CDR3: TGTGCCAGTAGACCGCGAGGGACAGGGAGCACCGGGGAGCTGTTTTTT. Amino acids: CASRPRGTGSTGELFF.

The rearrangement uses TRBV6-4 and TRBJ2-1, with TRBD2 identical over 8 bases. CDR3 length: 14 amino acids. Germline CDR1 and CDR2: MRHNA and SNTAGT. V lost 6 bases and J lost 2; bases outside the gene matches: 3. CDR3 in amino acids: CASSRTSPYNEQFF. CDR3 nucleotide sequence: TGTGCCAGCAGCCGGACTAGCCCCTACAATGAGCAGTTCTTC.

This chain uses TRBV5-1 with TRBJ2-2, with D perhaps TRBD1 or TRBD2 (5 bases each). The germline gives CDR1 SGHRS, CDR2 YFSETQ. The CDR3 has 14 amino acids. The V gene lost 4 bases and the J gene lost 5 bases, with 12 bases spanning the gap. The CDR3 is CASSLIGGTGELFF. The CDR3 DNA reads as TGCGCCAGCAGCCTCATTGGGGGAACCGGGGAGCTGTTTTTT.

This chain links TRBV15 with TRBJ1-2; 7 positions agree with TRBD1. Germline V gene lookup returns CDR1 LNHNV and CDR2 YYDKDF (reference sequence). This CDR3 has 16 amino acids. Unmatched junction bases numbered 10, after V lost 4 bases and J lost 2 bases. DNA for the CDR3: TGTGCCACCAGCACTTATAAGGACAGGAAAAACTATGGCTACACCTTC. Protein product: CATSTYKDRKNYGYTF.

Only a few counts were recorded for this clone. This sequence joins TRBV7-3 and TRBJ2-2, with 10 bases lining up with TRBD1. V trimming: 5 bases; J trimming: 7 bases; junction bases outside the gene matches: 7. Germline-derived CDR1 and CDR2 are SGHTA and FQGTGA. This CDR3 has 15 amino acids. The CDR3 nucleotides are TGTGCCAGCAGCCGAGGACAGGGGGAGTTCGGGGAGCTGTTTTTT. Protein: CASSRGQGEFGELFF.

Worth noting for this clone: One end of the junction is discordant with germline, which a read error may explain. The chain joins TRBV11-3 to TRBJ2-2; D is perhaps TRBD1 (7 bases). CDR3 length: 15 residues. Germline V gene sequence: CDR1 SGHNT, CDR2 YENEEA. The CDR3 spells CASSLDGGGSGELLF. The CDR3 nucleotides are TGTGCCAGCAGCTTAGATGGAGGGGGCTCCGGGGAGCTGTTGTTT.

Only a few counts were recorded for this clone. CDR3 nucleotides: TGTGCCACCAGCAGAGGGGATCGAGGGGCCTACGAGCAGTACTTC. It codes for CATSRGDRGAYEQYF. V is TRBV15 and J is TRBJ2-7, with D perhaps given as TRBD1 or TRBD2 (5 bases each). Per the germline V gene, CDR1 is LNHNV and CDR2 is YYDKDF (reference sequence). This CDR3 region has 15 residues. Between the trimmed V and J ends, which lost 1 base and 2 bases, there was a span of 12 bases.

This clone was counted a few times. This chain links TRBV5-6 with TRBJ2-1, with TRBD2 identical over 16 bases. The CDR3 loop spans 15 amino acids. Trimming at V came to 4 bases and at J to 12 bases, leaving 7 bases not matched to a gene. The germline CDR1 and CDR2 sequences are SGHDT and YYEEEE. The CDR3 here is CASSPGLAGGPGQFF. CDR3 sequence (DNA): TGTGCCAGCAGCCCGGGACTAGCGGGAGGGCCAGGGCAGTTCTTC.

This clone turned up a few times. V gene TRBV7-2 combines with J gene TRBJ2-1; 9 bases align to TRBD1. The CDR3 is made up of 15 amino acids. In germline, CDR1 is SGHTA, CDR2 FQGNSA. V lost 5 bases and J lost 10; bases outside the gene matches: 12. The CDR3 sequence is CASSPNTGGVGEQFF. The CDR3 DNA reads TGTGCCAGCAGCCCGAACACAGGGGGCGTAGGGGAGCAGTTCTTC.

This clone has just a few counts. The J gene is TRBJ2-3, the V gene TRBV6-5; D remains ambiguous. V lost 7 bases to trimming and J lost 2 bases, with 13 bases between them. Germline values: CDR1 MNHEY, CDR2 SVGAGI. The CDR3 runs 14 residues. The CDR3 reads CASTARGVTDTQYF. In nucleotides, the CDR3 is TGTGCCAGCACGGCCCGTGGGGTCACAGATACGCAGTATTTT.

The chain carries TRBV6-6 and TRBJ2-5, with D unresolved. The germline V gene has CDR1 MNHNY and CDR2 SVGAGI (reference sequence). The CDR3 covers 14 residues. The V end was cut by 2 bases, the J end by 8 bases, with 15 bases between. The CDR3 spells CASSYTDGYATQYF. The CDR3 nucleotides read TGTGCCAGCAGTTACACGGATGGTTACGCTACCCAGTACTTC.

This clone was detected only a few times. The chain uses TRBV4-3 and TRBJ2-3; TRBD1 agrees at 10 bases. CDR3 length: 15 residues. The V gene's germline CDR1 is LGHNA and CDR2 YSLEER. The V gene end was trimmed by 4 bases and the J gene end by 5 bases; junction bases not matched to a gene: 6. Here the CDR3 reads CASSRQGAHQDTQYF. The DNA for the CDR3 is TGCGCCAGCAGCCGACAGGGGGCGCATCAAGATACGCAGTATTTT.

V is TRBV4-1 and J is TRBJ2-7; TRBD1 matches 12 bases. This CDR3 spans 18 amino acids. The V gene's germline CDR1 is MGHRA and CDR2 YSYEKL. J lost 1 base, V lost 4 bases, and 11 bases had no gene match. The CDR3 spells CASSREPGQGASSYEQYF. The CDR3 bases are TGCGCCAGCAGCCGGGAACCGGGACAGGGGGCCAGTTCCTACGAGCAGTACTTC.

This clone was observed a few times. This chain uses TRBV7-3 with TRBJ2-2; a possible D gene is TRBD1 (6 bases). Between the trimmed V and J ends, which lost 7 bases and 3 bases, there was a span of 12 bases. The germline CDR1 and CDR2 sequences are SGHTA and FQGTGA. The CDR3 contains 14 residues. CDR3 in DNA: TGTGCCAGCACCCAAACAGGGTACACCGGGGAGCTGTTTTTT. Translating gives CASTQTGYTGELFF.

J is TRBJ2-1 and V is TRBV9; 12 nucleotides line up with TRBD2. The CDR3 is made up of 18 amino acids. In germline, CDR1 is SGDLS, CDR2 YYNGEE. V was pared by 4 bases and J by 0 bases, with 8 bases of the junction left unmatched. The CDR3 protein is CASSPRTSGESSYNEQFF. The CDR3 nucleotides read TGTGCCAGCAGCCCAAGGACTAGCGGGGAGAGCTCCTACAATGAGCAGTTCTTC.

This clone occurred a few times. The chain is built from TRBV7-2 and TRBJ2-5; D unclear. The CDR3 is 12 amino acids. From germline, CDR1 is SGHTA and CDR2 FQGNSA. Trimming left V 1 base short and J 7 bases short, with 7 bases between. CDR3 DNA sequence: TGTGCCAGCAGCTTAGATATCGGGACCCAGTACTTC. It codes for CASSLDIGTQYF.

This clone was seen more than once but under ten times. The CDR3 reads CASSFPSGGRDTQYF. CDR3 nucleotides: TGTGCCAGCAGTTTCCCTAGCGGGGGACGTGATACGCAGTATTTT. The chain employs TRBV27 and TRBJ2-3; 10 bases are shared with TRBD2. The CDR3 runs 15 residues. V was pared by 3 bases and J by 6 bases, with 6 bases of the junction left unmatched. Germline V lookup: CDR1 MNHEY, CDR2 SMNVEV (reference sequence).